These 27 T cell receptor beta chains came from one sample sequenced in a study of spatial heterogeneity in lung cancer. The time point: blood at routine non-recurrence follow-up after resection. Tumor, nontumor lung or frozen PBMC supplied whole RNA, sequenced without sorting. Each CDR3 protein is one row after TCRdb ran MiXCR on the 5' RACE reads. The sample consists of some 110,000 distinct CDR3 sequences, 12% of them appearing once. The input for sequencing was PBMCs, taken at follow-up. The receptors were sampled from a male donor with early-stage non-small cell lung cancer.

This chain joins TRBV28 and TRBJ1-6; no firm D call. This CDR3 comprises 15 residues. CDR1 and CDR2 (germline): MDHEN, SYDVKM. V gave up 5 bases and J gave up 0 bases, with 8 bases separating them. This chain's CDR3 is CASSPPNSYNSPLHF. CDR3 coding DNA: TGTGCCAGCAGTCCCCCAAACTCCTATAATTCACCCCTCCACTTT.

In this sample, this clonotype turned up many times. The chain combines TRBV13 with TRBJ2-5; 7 nucleotides match TRBD1. Germline V gives CDR1 PRHDT, CDR2 FYEKMQ (reference sequence). The ends lost 5 bases at V and 4 bases at J; junction bases unmatched: 10. The CDR3 has 15 amino acids. The CDR3 loop reads CASSTQTRGRETQYF. CDR3 coding DNA: TGTGCCAGCAGCACTCAGACCAGGGGGAGAGAGACCCAGTACTTC.

The table lists this clonotype with many counts. The chain couples TRBV3-1 to TRBJ1-6, with a possible D match to TRBD1 (5 bases). The CDR3 is 16 residues long. Germline CDR1 LGHDT, CDR2 YNNKEL (reference sequence). The V gene lost 2 bases and the J gene lost 10 bases, with 18 bases spanning the gap. CDR3 sequence: CASSQRGLGANSPLHF. CDR3 coding DNA: TGTGCCAGCAGCCAAAGGGGCCTAGGGGCTAACTCACCCCTCCACTTT.

Of note for this clonotype: One junction end disagrees with the germline gene, perhaps due to a read error. V is TRBV30 and J is TRBJ2-7; D possibly corresponds to TRBD2 (5 bases). The length of the CDR3 is 14 residues. Germline CDR1 is GTSNPN and CDR2 is SVGIG (reference sequence). In nucleotides, the CDR3 is TGTGCCTGGGGTGTGGCGAGCGGCACCTACGAGCAGTACTTC. Encoded protein: CAWGVASGTYEQYF.

Many counts were recorded for this clonotype. V usage is TRBV6-6 and J usage is TRBJ2-2; D not resolved. This CDR3 is 13 amino acids long. Trimming removed 6 bases from V and 6 bases from J, with 11 bases in between. The germline V gene encodes CDR1 MNHNY and CDR2 SVGAGI (reference sequence). The CDR3 loop is CASSSIAAGELFF. The CDR3 nucleotides are TGTGCCAGCAGCTCCATAGCCGCCGGGGAGCTGTTTTTT.

This clonotype was observed a handful of times. This CDR3 is CASSSPGHTEAFF. As DNA, the CDR3 is TGTGCCAGCAGCTCCCCGGGTCACACTGAAGCTTTCTTT. The genes are TRBV7-9 and TRBJ1-1; D is uncertain. The V gene lost 4 bases and the J gene lost 3 bases, with 9 bases spanning the gap. CDR3 size: 13 residues. Germline CDR1 SEHNR, CDR2 FQNEAQ (reference sequence).

The chain carries TRBV11-1 and TRBJ2-7; D may correspond to TRBD1 or TRBD2 (5 bases each). The ends were cut back, 5 bases at V and 5 bases at J, with 22 bases in the middle. Germline V gene sequence: CDR1 SGHAT, CDR2 FQDESV (reference sequence). This CDR3 region has 16 residues. CDR3 sequence reads: CASSPRGQGQKHEQYF. In DNA form, the CDR3 reads TGTGCCAGCAGCCCGCGCGGGCAGGGTCAAAAACACGAGCAGTACTTC.

There are many counts of this clonotype. The chain combines TRBV3-1 with TRBJ2-7; D gene ambiguous. The CDR3 consists of 13 residues. V lost 4 bases and J 1 base, leaving 8 bases between the germline ends. Germline-derived CDR1 and CDR2 are LGHDT and YNNKEL (reference sequence). The CDR3 region is CASSPPSSYEQYF. The DNA for the CDR3 is TGTGCCAGCAGCCCCCCGAGTTCCTACGAGCAGTACTTC.

The CDR3 here is CACRDSNQPQHF. The CDR3 DNA reads TGTGCCTGCCGAGACAGCAATCAGCCCCAGCATTTT. The V call is TRBV12-3 or TRBV12-4, the J call TRBJ1-5, with D unresolved. V gave up 11 bases and J gave up 1 base, with 9 bases separating them. The CDR3 is 12 amino acids.

V gene TRBV19 combines with J gene TRBJ2-3; TRBD1 aligns across 8 bases. Per germline, CDR1 LNHDA and CDR2 SQIVND (reference sequence). V shed 8 bases, J shed 0 bases, and the junction held 4 bases outside the gene matches. The CDR3 extends over 14 amino acids. CDR3 protein: CASGQGGSTDTQYF. The CDR3 bases are TGTGCCAGTGGACAGGGAGGTAGCACAGATACGCAGTATTTT.

The table lists this clonotype with a few counts. The chain has TRBV27 and TRBJ1-1, with D maybe TRBD1 (6 bases). Deletions cut 8 bases from V and 3 bases from J, with 16 bases between. The CDR3 extends over 14 amino acids. Germline lookup yields CDR1 MNHEY and CDR2 SMNVEV (reference sequence). The CDR3 DNA sequence: TGTGCCAGCCGGAAGTACAGGGTGGACACTGAAGCTTTCTTT. It yields the protein CASRKYRVDTEAFF.

This clonotype was detected a few times. This sequence joins TRBV29-1 and TRBJ1-4; D might be TRBD1 (6 bases). The length of the CDR3 is 15 residues. CDR1 is SQVTM, CDR2 ANQGSEA, per germline. V was trimmed by 6 bases and J by 4 bases, leaving 18 bases between them. CDR3 DNA: TGCAGCGTCTATACAGGACAGCGGCTTAATGAAAAACTGTTTTTT. This gives the protein CSVYTGQRLNEKLFF. Combining the CDR3 with reference TRBV29-1 and TRBJ1-4 gives the whole variable domain SAVISQKPSRDICQRGTSLTIQCQVDSQVTMMFWYRQQPGQSLTLIATANQGSEATYESGFVIDKFPISRPNLTFSTLTVSNMSPEDSSIYLCSVYTGQRLNEKLFFGSGTQLSVL.

With respect to this clonotype: A read error may be the cause here, since a much bigger clone is one base away. The gene calls are TRBV4-3 and TRBJ1-5; D perhaps matches TRBD1 (6 bases). Per the germline V gene, CDR1 is LGHNA and CDR2 is YSLEER. This CDR3 comprises 16 residues. The CDR3 sequence is CASSRAWGAGNRPQHF. The CDR3 nucleotides are TGCGCCAGCTCCCGGGCGTGGGGGGCAGGCAATCGGCCCCAGCATTTT.

This clonotype was counted at least ten times. The chain employs TRBV20-1 and TRBJ2-1; unclear D gene. The CDR3 runs to 15 residues. V was clipped by 0 bases and J by 6 bases, with 15 bases between them. CDR1 and CDR2 from the germline V gene are DFQATT and SNEGSKA (reference sequence). For the CDR3, the DNA is TGCAGTGCTAGAGATAATCTTCATTCTCTCAATGAGCAGTTCTTC. This translates into CSARDNLHSLNEQFF.

V is TRBV11-2 and J is TRBJ2-7; D gene ambiguous. CDR1 and CDR2 (germline): SGHAT, FQNNGV. This CDR3 region has 13 residues. The germline V and J ends were trimmed by 7 bases and 2 bases, with 12 bases remaining between them. This CDR3 reads CASTVLGAYEQYF. CDR3 DNA: TGTGCCAGCACCGTACTGGGTGCCTACGAGCAGTACTTC. The whole variable domain, filled in from reference TRBV11-2 and TRBJ2-7, reads EAGVAQSPRYKIIEKRQSVAFWCNPISGHATLYWYQQILGQGPKLLIQFQNNGVVDDSQLPKDRFSAERLKGVDSTLKIQPAKLEDSAVYLCASTVLGAYEQYFGPGTRLTVT.

This clonotype showed up many times. The gene calls are TRBV19 and TRBJ2-7; D remains unclear. The germline CDR1 and CDR2 sequences are LNHDA and SQIVND (reference sequence). V was pared by 0 bases and J by 2 bases, with 5 bases between. This CDR3 has 13 amino acids. CDR3 sequence: CASSIDHTYEQYF. The CDR3, as DNA: TGTGCCAGTAGTATAGACCATACCTACGAGCAGTACTTC.

V gene TRBV7-3 combines with J gene TRBJ2-6, with D perhaps matching TRBD2 (5 bases). Looked up from germline, CDR1 is SGHTA and CDR2 is FQGTGA. Trimming stripped 5 bases from V and 1 base from J, with 15 bases between. CDR3 length: 17 amino acids. The CDR3 DNA reads TGTGCCAGCAGCCGAACAATCCAGCGGTCTGGGGCCAACGTCCTGACTTTC. Encoded protein: CASSRTIQRSGANVLTF.

The chain joins TRBV20-1 to TRBJ1-5, with unresolved D. The CDR3 length is 14 residues. With 4 bases removed from V and 0 bases from J, the gap between germline ends came to 10 bases. CDR1 is DFQATT, CDR2 SNEGSKA, per germline (reference sequence). This CDR3 is CSATEDSSNQPQHF. CDR3 in DNA: TGCAGTGCTACCGAGGACTCTAGCAATCAGCCCCAGCATTTT.

This clonotype was observed at least ten times. The CDR3 DNA reads TGTGCCAGCAGTTTCACCCCCGGGACAGCTGGCGGCTACACCTTC. Its protein product is CASSFTPGTAGGYTF. The chain joins TRBV12-3 or TRBV12-4 to TRBJ1-2; 7 bases are shared with TRBD1. The CDR3 totals 15 residues. Unmatched junction bases numbered 12, after V lost 3 bases and J lost 8 bases.

The V gene is TRBV6-2 or TRBV6-3, the J gene TRBJ2-6; tentative D call: TRBD1 (6 bases). Germline CDR1 MNHEY, CDR2 SVGEGT. V lost 7 bases and J lost 4, with 23 bases in between. The CDR3 covers 18 residues. The CDR3 region has the DNA TGTGCCAGCACCCTGTCGCCACAGGGCCTCTCCGGGGCCAACGTCCTGACTTTC. It codes for CASTLSPQGLSGANVLTF.

The V gene is TRBV4-3, the J gene TRBJ2-4, with D unclear. The CDR3 length is 15 residues. Per the germline V gene, CDR1 is LGHNA and CDR2 is YSLEER. Trimming removed 0 bases from V and 6 bases from J, with 12 bases in between. In DNA form, the CDR3 reads TGCGCCAGCAGCCAAGATAACGCCCGGACAAACATTCAGTACTTC. Translating gives CASSQDNARTNIQYF.

The rearrangement joins TRBV29-1 to TRBJ2-7, with 8 bases that match TRBD1. In germline, CDR1 is SQVTM, CDR2 ANQGSEA. CDR3 length equals 14 residues. The V gene end was trimmed by 4 bases and the J gene end by 3 bases; junction bases not matched to a gene: 8. The CDR3 DNA reads as TGCAGCGTTGTCGCCGGACAGGGAGGCTACGAGCAGTACTTC. As protein: CSVVAGQGGYEQYF.

This clonotype was found a few times. V gene TRBV7-2 combines with J gene TRBJ2-1; D is perhaps TRBD2 (6 bases). The CDR3 has 12 amino acids. From germline, CDR1 is SGHTA and CDR2 FQGNSA. V lost 6 bases to trimming and J lost 9 bases, with 12 bases between them. The CDR3 is CASRSLAFEQFF. For the CDR3, the DNA is TGTGCCAGCAGATCGCTAGCGTTTGAGCAGTTCTTC.

The chain recombines TRBV7-2 with TRBJ2-1; D possibly corresponds to TRBD2 (5 bases). With 1 base removed from V and 4 bases from J, the gap between germline ends came to 11 bases. This CDR3 region has 15 residues. Germline V lookup: CDR1 SGHTA, CDR2 FQGNSA. CDR3: CASSLVGVGYNEQFF. The CDR3 DNA reads TGTGCCAGCAGCTTAGTGGGAGTAGGATACAATGAGCAGTTCTTC.

This clonotype was detected ten times or more. The rearrangement links TRBV4-3 to TRBJ1-2, with D unclear. The V gene lost 1 base and the J gene lost 2 bases, with 11 bases spanning the gap. CDR1 and CDR2 from the germline V gene are LGHNA and YSLEER. The CDR3 is 15 residues long. The CDR3 loop is CASSQVPGINYGYTF. CDR3 coding DNA: TGCGCCAGCAGCCAAGTCCCGGGGATAAACTATGGCTACACCTTC.

The rearrangement uses TRBV28 and TRBJ1-5; TRBD1 aligns across 7 bases. Germline V gene data show CDR1 as MDHEN and CDR2 as SYDVKM. The CDR3 runs to 15 residues. V shed 5 bases and J 6 bases; nucleotides not matched to a gene: 10. The CDR3 sequence is CASSPDREIRQPQHF. For the CDR3, the DNA is TGTGCCAGCAGTCCCGACAGGGAGATTCGTCAGCCCCAGCATTTT.

This clonotype occurred many times. V gene TRBV7-9 combines with J gene TRBJ1-6; tentative D call: TRBD1 (6 bases). Germline-derived CDR1 and CDR2 are SEHNR and FQNEAQ (reference sequence). The CDR3 extends over 15 amino acids. V lost 5 bases and J 7 bases, leaving 15 bases between the germline ends. The CDR3 spells CASSLTGAENSPLHF. DNA for the CDR3: TGTGCCAGCAGCCTGACAGGAGCCGAAAATTCACCCCTCCACTTT.